Each of the 27 T cell receptor beta chains below was sequenced from the same sample in a study of blood T cell repertoires in COVID-19. Sequencing used immunoSEQ multiplex PCR; TCRdb keeps in-frame clones, though not all of them. This table holds 200,000 to 300,000 clones, more than 85% found once. Sequencing was done on a sample of peripheral blood. The receptors stem from a person between 18 and 30 years old with COVID-19, enrolled during active disease.

The chain is built from TRBV24-1 and TRBJ2-3; 14 bases map to TRBD2. V lost 3 bases, J lost 4 bases, and 11 bases stayed unmatched. The germline V gene has CDR1 KGHDR and CDR2 SFDVKD. The CDR3 contains 19 residues. CDR3 nucleotide sequence: TGTGCCACCAGTGATCGACCGGGACTAGCGGGAGAAAAGTCAGATACGCAGTATTTT. Translation: CATSDRPGLAGEKSDTQYF.

V usage is TRBV7-2 and J usage is TRBJ2-3, with 8 bases aligning to TRBD2. This CDR3 comprises 17 residues. The germline V gene encodes CDR1 SGHTA and CDR2 FQGNSA. The junction had 9 bases not matched to a gene; V was cut back by 1 base and J by 3 bases. CDR3 in amino acids: CASSLVTVGGRTDTQYF. The CDR3 coding sequence is TGTGCCAGCAGCTTAGTGACGGTTGGCGGGAGGACAGATACGCAGTATTTT.

This clone was seen once. V gene TRBV5-1 combines with J gene TRBJ2-1; 10 positions agree with TRBD2. CDR1 and CDR2 (germline): SGHRS, YFSETQ. The CDR3 runs 16 residues. The trim removed 4 bases at V and 6 bases at J, leaving 10 bases unmatched. CDR3 sequence (DNA): TGCGCCAGCAGCGCTGGAGGGCTAGCGGGAGCCAATGAGCAGTTCTTC. Protein product: CASSAGGLAGANEQFF.

The genes are TRBV24-1 and TRBJ2-2, with D possibly being TRBD1 (5 bases). CDR3 length: 13 amino acids. Trimming pared 9 bases from V and 2 bases from J, leaving 9 bases between. Looked up from germline, CDR1 is KGHDR and CDR2 is SFDVKD. CDR3 in DNA: TGTGCCACCCTCAGGGCCAACACCGGGGAGCTGTTTTTT. Its translation is CATLRANTGELFF.

The chain uses TRBV24-1 and TRBJ2-3; TRBD1 agrees at 10 bases. This CDR3 contains 14 residues. The junction had 6 bases not matched to a gene; V was cut back by 9 bases and J by 4 bases. Germline CDR1 and CDR2: KGHDR and SFDVKD. The CDR3 DNA reads TGTGCCACCCGGGACAGGGGAAGGGCAGATACGCAGTATTTT. It yields the protein CATRDRGRADTQYF.

The gene calls are TRBV19 and TRBJ2-2, with 8 bases that match TRBD1. V lost 5 bases and J lost 6; bases outside the gene matches: 2. This CDR3 contains 13 residues. Looked up from germline, CDR1 is LNHDA and CDR2 is SQIVND (reference sequence). CDR3 residues: CASSSGQAGELFF. The CDR3 DNA is TGTGCCAGTAGTTCGGGACAGGCCGGGGAGCTGTTTTTT. The entire variable domain, with the rest obtained from reference TRBV19 and TRBJ2-2, is as follows: DGGITQSPKYLFRKEGQNVTLSCEQNLNHDAMYWYRQDPGQGLRLIYYSQIVNDFQKGDIAEGYSVSREKKESFPLTVTSAQKNPTAFYLCASSSGQAGELFFGEGSRLTVL.

The rearrangement joins TRBV7-2 to TRBJ1-5; D perhaps matches TRBD1 (5 bases). Deletions cut 5 bases from V and 4 bases from J, with 12 bases between. The CDR3 has 14 amino acids. Germline lookup yields CDR1 SGHTA and CDR2 FQGNSA. CDR3 sequence (DNA): TGTGCCAGCAGCCCAGTCCCAGGGAATCAGCCCCAGCATTTT. Its translation: CASSPVPGNQPQHF.

The chain employs TRBV28 and TRBJ2-7, with unresolved D. Germline CDR1 is MDHEN and CDR2 is SYDVKM. V was pared by 4 bases and J by 4 bases, with 8 bases between. CDR3 size: 12 residues. The CDR3 here is CASSSILYEQYF. The CDR3 DNA reads as TGTGCCAGCAGTTCCATCCTATACGAGCAGTACTTC.

This sequence joins TRBV12-5 and TRBJ1-2, with D perhaps TRBD1 (5 bases). Germline lookup yields CDR1 LGHNT and CDR2 FRNRAP. The CDR3 runs 17 residues. The V end was cut by 1 base, the J end by 6 bases, with 21 bases between. CDR3 nucleotides: TGTGCTAGTGGTTTGGGAGACGAGACCCGCCTCAGGGATGGCTACACCTTC. Encoded protein: CASGLGDETRLRDGYTF.

V and J are TRBV30 and TRBJ1-5, with TRBD1 as a possible D gene (5 bases). Between the trimmed V and J ends, which lost 0 bases and 5 bases, there was a span of 11 bases. Germline V gene sequence: CDR1 GTSNPN, CDR2 SVGIG (reference sequence). The CDR3 contains 14 residues. CDR3 amino acids: CAWSVGAVDQPQHF. The CDR3 bases are TGTGCCTGGAGTGTAGGGGCAGTCGATCAGCCCCAGCATTTT.

This chain joins TRBV15 and TRBJ2-3; 8 nucleotides line up with TRBD1. CDR1 and CDR2 (germline): LNHNV, YYDKDF (reference sequence). V shed 5 bases, J shed 5 bases, and the junction held 3 bases outside the gene matches. This CDR3 comprises 13 residues. DNA for the CDR3: TGTGCCACCAGCCCAGGGGGCCGAGATACGCAGTATTTT. Its protein is CATSPGGRDTQYF.

The chain has TRBV21-1 and TRBJ2-7; TRBD2, as called in the table, went unchecked against the DNA. TRBV21-1 is described as a pseudogene. There are 14 residues in the CDR3. Written as DNA, the CDR3 is TGTGCCAGCGGTGGCGGAACGGGTGCCTACGAGCAGTACTTC. It encodes CASGGGTGAYEQYF.

The chain couples TRBV24-1 to TRBJ1-1; D not certain. The CDR3 contains 11 residues. Trimming stripped 4 bases from V and 5 bases from J, with 4 bases between. Germline V gene data show CDR1 as KGHDR and CDR2 as SFDVKD. CDR3 region: CATSDRTEAFF. The CDR3 DNA sequence: TGTGCCACCAGTGACAGGACTGAAGCTTTCTTT.

This chain uses TRBV29-1 with TRBJ2-2; 11 positions agree with TRBD1. Germline CDR1 and CDR2: SQVTM and ANQGSEA. This CDR3 region has 15 residues. J lost 5 bases, V lost 6 bases, and 8 bases had no gene match. In nucleotides, the CDR3 is TGCAGCGTACCCACGGACAGGGGGCTAACCGGGGAGCTGTTTTTT. Protein: CSVPTDRGLTGELFF.

The chain couples TRBV6-2 or TRBV6-3 to TRBJ2-5, with unresolved D. The CDR3 sequence is 16 residues long. Germline loops: CDR1 MNHEY, CDR2 SVGEGT. Trimming left V 0 bases short and J 5 bases short, with 16 bases between. The CDR3, as DNA: TGTGCCAGCAGTTACTCAGAGCAGGCTTTGGCCGAGACCCAGTACTTC. It encodes CASSYSEQALAETQYF.

Points on this clone: Compared with germline, one end of the junction differs, possibly owing to a read error. V is TRBV2 and J is TRBJ1-5; no definite D call. Germline CDR1 and CDR2: SNHLY and FYNNEI. The length of the CDR3 is 13 residues. CDR3 region: CASREGRVQPQHF. DNA for the CDR3: TGTGCCAGCCGTGAAGGGAGGGTTCAGCCCCAGCATTTT.

V gene TRBV27 combines with J gene TRBJ2-4; D is uncertain. Germline V gene data show CDR1 as MNHEY and CDR2 as SMNVEV (reference sequence). This CDR3 has 13 amino acids. The V and J ends lost 0 bases and 5 bases respectively, with 5 bases between them. The CDR3 here is CASSLSLQNIQYF. For the CDR3, the DNA is TGTGCCAGCAGTTTATCGCTACAAAACATTCAGTACTTC.

The V and J genes are TRBV29-1 and TRBJ2-3; 7 nucleotides line up with TRBD2. The CDR3 is made up of 17 amino acids. Germline assignment: CDR1 SQVTM and CDR2 ANQGSEA. The V and J ends lost 2 bases and 0 bases, in that order; junction bases with no gene match: 11. The CDR3 region is CSVETDAWRGSTDTQYF. CDR3 sequence (DNA): TGCAGCGTTGAAACGGACGCGTGGCGGGGGAGCACAGATACGCAGTATTTT.

V gene TRBV3-1 (or the pseudogene TRBV3-2) combines with J gene TRBJ2-5, with D perhaps TRBD2 (6 bases). Germline values: CDR1 LGHDT, CDR2 YNNKEL (reference sequence). The V and J ends lost 1 base and 5 bases respectively, with 14 bases between them. The CDR3 length is 15 residues. The CDR3 is CASSQAGVDRETQYF. CDR3 in DNA: TGTGCCAGCAGCCAAGCGGGAGTTGATAGGGAGACCCAGTACTTC.

The chain combines TRBV4-1 with TRBJ2-1; 7 bases agree with TRBD2. V dropped 0 bases and J dropped 4; count of bases not matched to a gene: 6. CDR1 and CDR2 (germline): MGHRA, YSYEKL. The CDR3 is 16 residues long. Written as DNA, the CDR3 is TGCGCCAGCAGCCAAGACTGGGGGGGAGCGTACAATGAGCAGTTCTTC. Protein product: CASSQDWGGAYNEQFF.

The rearrangement joins TRBV4-1 to TRBJ1-5; D is undetermined. The CDR3 covers 14 residues. Trimming shortened V by 0 bases and J by 9 bases, and 12 bases separated the two germline ends. Germline values: CDR1 MGHRA, CDR2 YSYEKL. CDR3 sequence (DNA): TGCGCCAGCAGCCAAGACAGAACCTTTTCGCCCCAGCATTTT. It encodes CASSQDRTFSPQHF.

This clone has only a few counts. This chain joins TRBV2 and TRBJ2-1; 8 nucleotides agree with TRBD2. CDR1 SNHLY and CDR2 FYNNEI come from the germline V gene. The CDR3 has 16 residues. V lost 6 bases, J lost 4 bases, and 11 bases stayed unmatched. CDR3 nucleotide sequence: TGTGCCAGCAGCGTCCGAGCGGGAGCAGGGTACAATGAGCAGTTCTTC. Protein: CASSVRAGAGYNEQFF.

The CDR3 DNA is TGTGCCAGTAGTCGGACTAGCGGAGCTAGCACAGATACGCAGTATTTT. Encoded protein: CASSRTSGASTDTQYF. V and J are TRBV19 and TRBJ2-3; 10 positions match TRBD2. Germline assignment: CDR1 LNHDA and CDR2 SQIVND (reference sequence). The ends lost 5 bases at V and 0 bases at J; junction bases unmatched: 5. The CDR3 is made up of 16 amino acids.

In its sample, this clone was seen once. This sequence joins TRBV18 and TRBJ2-7, with TRBD1 matching over 7 bases. The ends lost 8 bases at V and 3 bases at J; junction bases unmatched: 7. The CDR3 consists of 13 residues. The germline CDR1 and CDR2 sequences are KGHSH and LQKENI. CDR3 protein: CASAPGQFYEQYF. In DNA form, the CDR3 reads TGTGCCAGCGCCCCGGGACAGTTCTACGAGCAGTACTTC.

This chain uses TRBV3-1 (or the pseudogene TRBV3-2) with TRBJ1-1; D ambiguous. The length of the CDR3 is 13 residues. V shed 4 bases and J shed 5 bases, with 11 bases lying between them. Germline values: CDR1 LGHDT, CDR2 YNNKEL (reference sequence). The CDR3 here is CASSPSPGTEAFF. In DNA form, the CDR3 reads TGTGCCAGCAGCCCCAGCCCGGGGACTGAAGCTTTCTTT.

This rearrangement joins TRBV19 to TRBJ2-7; the D is unclear. CDR3 length equals 16 residues. CDR1 is LNHDA, CDR2 SQIVND, per germline (reference sequence). The V end was cut by 4 bases, the J end by 0 bases, with 16 bases between. The CDR3 DNA reads as TGTGCCAGTAGTACCACCAGGCTCTCGAGCTCCTACGAGCAGTACTTC. Translated, it gives CASSTTRLSSSYEQYF.

This chain uses TRBV2 with TRBJ2-5, with D possibly TRBD2 on 6 matching bases. The germline V gene has CDR1 SNHLY and CDR2 FYNNEI. Trimming pared 5 bases from V and 2 bases from J, leaving 18 bases between. The CDR3 length is 16 residues. CDR3 region: CASSLYGGWEQETQYF. In DNA form, the CDR3 reads TGTGCCAGCAGTCTTTACGGGGGATGGGAACAAGAGACCCAGTACTTC.